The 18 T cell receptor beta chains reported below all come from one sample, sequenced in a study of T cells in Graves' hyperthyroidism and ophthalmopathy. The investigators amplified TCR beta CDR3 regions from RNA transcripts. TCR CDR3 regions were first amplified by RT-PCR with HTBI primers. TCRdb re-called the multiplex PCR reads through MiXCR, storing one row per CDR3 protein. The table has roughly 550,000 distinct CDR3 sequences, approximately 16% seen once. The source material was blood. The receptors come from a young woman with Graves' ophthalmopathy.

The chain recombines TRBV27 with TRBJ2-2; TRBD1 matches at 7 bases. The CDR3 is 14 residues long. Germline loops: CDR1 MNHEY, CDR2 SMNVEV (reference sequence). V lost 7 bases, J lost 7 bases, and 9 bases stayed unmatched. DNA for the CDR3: TGTGCCAGCAACTCCCAACAGGGGCTCGGGGAGCTGTTTTTT. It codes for CASNSQQGLGELFF.

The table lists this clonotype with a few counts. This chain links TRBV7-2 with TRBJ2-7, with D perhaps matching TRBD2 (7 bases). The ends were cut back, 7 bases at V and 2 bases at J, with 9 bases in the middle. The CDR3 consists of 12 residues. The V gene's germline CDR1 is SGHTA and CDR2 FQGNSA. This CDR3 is CASMRGPYEQYF. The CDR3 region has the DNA TGTGCCAGCATGCGGGGGCCCTACGAGCAGTACTTC.

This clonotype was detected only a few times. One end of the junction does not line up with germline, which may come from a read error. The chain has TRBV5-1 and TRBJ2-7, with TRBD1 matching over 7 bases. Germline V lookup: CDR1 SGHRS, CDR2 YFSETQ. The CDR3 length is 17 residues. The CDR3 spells CASSSRFTGVSSYEQYF. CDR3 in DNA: TGTGCCAGCAGCTCTCGATTTACAGGGGTGAGCTCCTACGAGCAGTACTTC.

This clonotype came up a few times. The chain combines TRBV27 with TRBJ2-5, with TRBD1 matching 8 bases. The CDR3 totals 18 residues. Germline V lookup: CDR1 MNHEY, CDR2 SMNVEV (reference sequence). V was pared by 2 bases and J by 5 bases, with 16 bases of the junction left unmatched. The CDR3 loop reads CASSLRPPGAGGGETQYF. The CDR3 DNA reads TGTGCCAGCAGTTTACGCCCTCCCGGGGCAGGGGGCGGGGAGACCCAGTACTTC.

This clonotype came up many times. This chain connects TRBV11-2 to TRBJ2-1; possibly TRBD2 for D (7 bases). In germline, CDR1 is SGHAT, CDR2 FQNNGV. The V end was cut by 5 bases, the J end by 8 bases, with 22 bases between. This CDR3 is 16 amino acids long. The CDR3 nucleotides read TGTGCCAGCAGCCGGGGAGGGGGGGCCGTTCTCGATGAGCAGTTCTTC. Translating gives CASSRGGGAVLDEQFF.

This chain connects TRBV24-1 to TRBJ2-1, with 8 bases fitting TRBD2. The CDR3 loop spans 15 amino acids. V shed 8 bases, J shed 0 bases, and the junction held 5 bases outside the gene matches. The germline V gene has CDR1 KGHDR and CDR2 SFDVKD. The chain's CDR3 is CATTSGGSSYNEQFF. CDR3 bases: TGTGCCACCACGTCGGGAGGGAGCTCCTACAATGAGCAGTTCTTC.

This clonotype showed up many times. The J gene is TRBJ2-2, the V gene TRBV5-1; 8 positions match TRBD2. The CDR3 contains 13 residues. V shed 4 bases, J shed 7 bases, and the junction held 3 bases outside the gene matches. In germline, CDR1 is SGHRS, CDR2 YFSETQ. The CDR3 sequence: CASSQREGGELFF. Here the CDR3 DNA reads TGCGCCAGCAGCCAACGGGAGGGCGGGGAGCTGTTTTTT.

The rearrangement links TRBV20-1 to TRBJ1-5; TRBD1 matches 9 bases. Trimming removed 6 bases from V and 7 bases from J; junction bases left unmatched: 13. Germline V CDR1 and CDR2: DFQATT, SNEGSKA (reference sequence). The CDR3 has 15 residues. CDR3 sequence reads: CSASTGTGRGQPQHF. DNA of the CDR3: TGCAGTGCAAGCACCGGGACAGGGAGAGGACAGCCCCAGCATTTT.

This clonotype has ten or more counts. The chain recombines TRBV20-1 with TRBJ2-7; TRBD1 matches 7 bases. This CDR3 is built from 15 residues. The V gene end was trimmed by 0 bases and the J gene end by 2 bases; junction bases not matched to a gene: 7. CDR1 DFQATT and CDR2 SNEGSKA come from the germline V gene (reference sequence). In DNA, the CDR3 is TGCAGTGCTAGAGATAGGGGGACAGTAACCTACGAGCAGTACTTC. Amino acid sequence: CSARDRGTVTYEQYF.

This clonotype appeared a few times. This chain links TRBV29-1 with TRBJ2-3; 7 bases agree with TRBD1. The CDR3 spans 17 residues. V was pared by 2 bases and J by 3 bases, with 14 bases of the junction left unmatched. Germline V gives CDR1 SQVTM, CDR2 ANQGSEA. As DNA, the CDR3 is TGCAGCGTTGAATTGGCAGGGGGATTTCGCGTAACAGATACGCAGTATTTT. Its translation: CSVELAGGFRVTDTQYF.

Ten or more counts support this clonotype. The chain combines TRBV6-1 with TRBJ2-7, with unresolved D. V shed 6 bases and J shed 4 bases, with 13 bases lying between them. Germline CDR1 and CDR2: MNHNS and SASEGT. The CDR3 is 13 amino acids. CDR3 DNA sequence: TGTGCCAGCAGGGTCCAGGTATCATACGAGCAGTACTTC. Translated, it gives CASRVQVSYEQYF.

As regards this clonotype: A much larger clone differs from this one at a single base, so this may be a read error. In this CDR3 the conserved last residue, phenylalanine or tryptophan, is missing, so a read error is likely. The CDR3 region is CASSYSEVNTEAFL. The DNA for the CDR3 is TGTGCCAGCAGTTACTCGGAGGTGAACACTGAAGCTTTCCTT. This chain connects TRBV28 to TRBJ1-1; no clear D gene. Germline CDR1 reads MDHEN; CDR2 reads SYDVKM. CDR3 length: 14 residues. The V and J ends lost 4 bases and 0 bases respectively, with 9 bases between them.

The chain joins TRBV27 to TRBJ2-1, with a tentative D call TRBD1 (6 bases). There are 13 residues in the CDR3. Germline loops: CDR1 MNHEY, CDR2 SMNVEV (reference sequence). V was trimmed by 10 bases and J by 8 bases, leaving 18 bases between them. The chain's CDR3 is CATRRGLFDEQFF. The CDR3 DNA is TGTGCCACCCGCAGGGGCCTCTTCGATGAGCAGTTCTTC.

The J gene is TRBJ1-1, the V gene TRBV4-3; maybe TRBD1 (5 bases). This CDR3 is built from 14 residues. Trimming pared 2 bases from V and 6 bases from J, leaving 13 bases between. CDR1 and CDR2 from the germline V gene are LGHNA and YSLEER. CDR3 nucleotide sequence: TGCGCCAGCAGCCAAAATGAGGGGTTTGCTGAAGCTTTCTTT. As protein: CASSQNEGFAEAFF.

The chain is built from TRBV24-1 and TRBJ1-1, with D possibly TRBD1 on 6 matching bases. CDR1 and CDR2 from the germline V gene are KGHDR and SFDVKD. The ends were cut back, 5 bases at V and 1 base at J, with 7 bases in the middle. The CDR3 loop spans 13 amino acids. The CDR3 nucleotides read TGTGCCACCAGTGTGGGGGCGAACACTGAAGCTTTCTTT. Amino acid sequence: CATSVGANTEAFF.

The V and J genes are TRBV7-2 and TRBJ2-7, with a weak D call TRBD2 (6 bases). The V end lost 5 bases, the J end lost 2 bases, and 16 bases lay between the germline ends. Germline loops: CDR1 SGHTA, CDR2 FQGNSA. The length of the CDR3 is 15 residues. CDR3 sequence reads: CASSPEAEGAYEQYF. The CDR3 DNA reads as TGTGCCAGCAGCCCCGAGGCGGAGGGTGCCTACGAGCAGTACTTC. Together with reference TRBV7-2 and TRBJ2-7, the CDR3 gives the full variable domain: GAGVSQSPSNKVTEKGKDVELRCDPISGHTALYWYRQSLGQGLEFLIYFQGNSAPDKSGLPSDRFSAERTGGSVSTLTIQRTQQEDSAVYLCASSPEAEGAYEQYFGPGTRLTVT.

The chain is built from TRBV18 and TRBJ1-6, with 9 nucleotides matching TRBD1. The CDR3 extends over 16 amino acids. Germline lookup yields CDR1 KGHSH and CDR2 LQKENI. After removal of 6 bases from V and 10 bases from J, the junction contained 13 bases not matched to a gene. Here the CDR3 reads CASSLRDRVRGSPLHF. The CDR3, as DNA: TGTGCCAGCTCCCTCCGGGACAGGGTACGAGGCTCACCCCTCCACTTT.

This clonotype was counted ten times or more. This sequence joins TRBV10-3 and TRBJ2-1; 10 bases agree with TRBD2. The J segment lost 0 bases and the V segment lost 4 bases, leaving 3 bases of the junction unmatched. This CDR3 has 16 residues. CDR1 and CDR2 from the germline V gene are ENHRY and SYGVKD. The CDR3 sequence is CAISGIAGGSYNEQFF. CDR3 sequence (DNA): TGTGCCATCAGTGGTATAGCGGGAGGCTCCTACAATGAGCAGTTCTTC.